This TCR beta chain came from a study of blood T cell repertoires in COVID-19. Study as a whole: Sites in the United States, Italy and Spain provided acute and convalescent COVID-19 samples. Sources were T cells, B-cell-depleted T cells, or PBMCs; the material itself was cDNA or gDNA.

After removal of 5 bases from V and 3 bases from J, the junction contained 4 bases not matched to a gene. This CDR3 has 14 amino acids. Germline CDR1 is MDHEN and CDR2 is SYDVKM. Source study methods: Amplification of reference gene primers provided the estimated nucleated cell counts. Only in-frame clones appear in the TCRdb table, and some are missing; sequencing was by immunoSEQ multiplex PCR. V and J calls and clone size are those listed in that table; D and trimming were worked out from the DNA. This sample has about 250,000 clones; around 86% occur once, and the top ten carry roughly 5.2%. Patients of the Seattle cohort, enrolled during active infection, were followed longitudinally.

This chain connects TRBV28 to TRBJ2-3; 8 bases are shared with TRBD2. The specimen was peripheral blood. The receptor comes from a woman over 75 with COVID-19, enrolled during active disease. Here the CDR3 DNA reads TGTGCCAGCAGTCGGGGGGGGATTACAGATACGCAGTATTTT. The encoded protein is CASSRGGITDTQYF.